This is a list of T cell receptor beta chains from one sample in a study of CXCR3 chemokines and chemotherapy response in bladder cancer. Each CDR3 protein gets one entry after TCRdb re-called the PCR reads with MiXCR. This sample carries around 2,500 distinct CDR3 sequences, about 16% of them seen once, and the ten largest clones take 25%. The biological material was taken from a patient whose treatment included neoadjuvant chemotherapy. The receptor source for this set is a human donor with bladder cancer that responded to neoadjuvant chemotherapy. Each CDR3 is given with its conserved first and last residue. D genes are given only for firm matches. Size tells how often a clone was seen (once, few, many) or the class of an expanded clone, and some rows leave it out.

D | size | J | V | CDR3 | DNA
- | - | TRBJ1-1 | TRBV4-1 | CASSRASVNTEAFF | TGCGCCAGCAGCCGGGCGTCGGTGAACACTGAAGCTTTCTTT
TRBD1 | - | TRBJ2-5 | TRBV5-6 | CASSTYGVTGGQETQYF | TGTGCCAGCAGCACCTATGGGGTGACAGGGGGGCAAGAGACCCAGTACTTC
- | many | TRBJ2-7 | TRBV13 | CASSATRRGRSYEQYF | TGTGCCAGCAGCGCCACCCGTCGAGGGCGTTCCTACGAGCAGTACTTC
TRBD1 | few | TRBJ1-5 | TRBV14 | CASSPLESGGSNQPQHF | TGTGCCAGCAGCCCTCTAGAGTCAGGGGGGAGCAATCAGCCCCAGCATTTT
- | many | TRBJ2-7 | TRBV28 | CASILAGSSYEQYF | TGTGCCAGCATACTAGCTGGGAGCTCCTACGAGCAGTACTTC
TRBD1 | many | TRBJ2-7 | TRBV7-2 | CASSLGTGGFSYEQYF | TGTGCCAGCAGCTTGGGGACAGGGGGATTTTCCTACGAGCAGTACTTC
TRBD2 | many | TRBJ2-3 | TRBV19 | CASSQTSGSTDTQYF | TGTGCCAGTAGTCAAACTAGCGGGAGTACAGATACGCAGTATTTT
- | - | TRBJ2-7 | TRBV5-1 | CASSLETGAGEQYF | TGCGCCAGCAGCTTAGAGACAGGCGCGGGGGAGCAGTACTTC
- | many | TRBJ1-5 | TRBV6-5 | CASRQTGRNQPQHF | TGTGCCAGCAGACAGACAGGTCGCAATCAGCCCCAGCATTTT
- | many | TRBJ2-1 | TRBV20-1 | CSAKEALAHNEQFF | TGCAGTGCTAAGGAAGCTCTGGCTCACAATGAGCAGTTCTTC
- | many | TRBJ2-2 | TRBV10-3 | CAISTLALTNTGELFF | TGTGCCATCAGTACTTTGGCCCTAACCAACACCGGGGAGCTGTTTTTT
- | many | TRBJ2-2 | TRBV12-3/TRBV12-4 | CASSSLFTGELFF | TGTGCCAGCAGTTCCCTTTTCACCGGGGAGCTGTTTTTT
TRBD1 | - | TRBJ2-7 | TRBV6-6 | CASRGTVSYEQYF | TGTGCCAGCAGAGGGACAGTCTCCTACGAGCAGTACTTC
- | medium-sized | TRBJ1-2 | TRBV18 | CASSPTSDRFYGYTF | TGTGCCAGCTCACCAACTTCCGACAGATTCTATGGCTACACCTTC
- | - | TRBJ2-1 | TRBV4-1 | CASSQDPYNEQFF | TGCGCCAGCAGCCAAGACCCCTACAATGAGCAGTTCTTC
- | many | TRBJ2-7 | TRBV5-6 | CASSLSAGGEQYF | TGTGCCAGCAGCTTAAGTGCAGGGGGGGAGCAGTACTTC
- | few | TRBJ2-7 | TRBV27 | CASSLSWGYEQYF | TGTGCCAGCAGTTTATCTTGGGGCTACGAGCAGTACTTC
- | - | TRBJ1-1 | TRBV15 | CATSRRGFGTEAFF | TGTGCCACCAGCAGAAGAGGGTTTGGCACTGAAGCTTTCTTT
- | hyperexpanded | TRBJ1-2 | TRBV19 | CASSPQMGMEQRSGYTF | TGTGCCAGTAGTCCACAAATGGGCATGGAGCAAAGAAGTGGCTACACCTTC
- | - | TRBJ2-7 | TRBV5-6 | CASSRRTERSSSYEQYF | TGTGCCAGCAGTCGTAGGACAGAGAGGAGTTCATCCTACGAGCAGTACTTC
- | many | TRBJ2-2 | TRBV18 | CASSPTVTGQNTGELFF | TGTGCCAGCTCTCCGACCGTGACAGGACAGAACACCGGGGAGCTGTTTTTT
- | medium-sized | TRBJ1-6 | TRBV27 | CACRLGNSPLHF | TGTGCCTGCAGGCTTGGTAATTCACCCCTCCACTTT
TRBD1 | many | TRBJ2-2 | TRBV6-6 | CASSSSDLGQLRFGELFF | TGTGCCAGCAGTTCCTCCGACCTGGGACAGCTGAGGTTCGGGGAGCTGTTTTTT
TRBD2 | medium-sized | TRBJ2-1 | TRBV6-2/TRBV6-3 | CASKDPGLATYNEQFF | TGTGCCAGCAAGGATCCGGGACTAGCGACCTACAATGAGCAGTTCTTC
TRBD2 | medium-sized | TRBJ2-2 | TRBV6-2/TRBV6-3 | CASSYSGLAGGTGELFF | TGTGCCAGCAGTTACTCCGGGCTAGCGGGAGGCACCGGGGAGCTGTTTTTT
- | medium-sized | TRBJ1-5 | TRBV19 | CASSIGWDGTNQPQHF | TGTGCCAGTAGTATAGGATGGGACGGTACAAATCAGCCCCAGCATTTT